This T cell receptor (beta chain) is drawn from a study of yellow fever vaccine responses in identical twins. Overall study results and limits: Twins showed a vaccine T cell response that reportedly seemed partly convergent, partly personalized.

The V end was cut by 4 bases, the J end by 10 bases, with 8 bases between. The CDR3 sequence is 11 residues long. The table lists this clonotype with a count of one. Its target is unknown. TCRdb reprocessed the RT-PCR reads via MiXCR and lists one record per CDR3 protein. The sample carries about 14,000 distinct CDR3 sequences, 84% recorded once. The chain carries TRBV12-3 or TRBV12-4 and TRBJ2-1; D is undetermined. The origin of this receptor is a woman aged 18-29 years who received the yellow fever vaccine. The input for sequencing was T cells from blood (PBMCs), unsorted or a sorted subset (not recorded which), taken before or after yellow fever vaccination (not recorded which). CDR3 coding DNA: TGTGCCAGCAGTTGGGTTCAGGAGCAGTTCTTC. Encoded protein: CASSWVQEQFF.